This entry lists 29 T cell receptor beta chains sequenced from one sample in a study of cytotoxic CD8 clonotypes in ibrutinib-treated CLL (dated by TCRdb to about 2021). Library construction relied on the immunoSEQ multiplex PCR assay. TCRdb obtained this table from immuneACCESS and retained in-frame rearrangements with V and J assigned. These tables miss some clones; where compared with another copy, unresolved V genes account for less than half of the shortfall, and the remainder is unexplained. Within this sample are approximately 80,000 clones, with about 86% of them counted one time only. The ten most abundant clones make up around 5.4% of the sample. The specimen was PBMCs, collected before ibrutinib treatment. Receptors were obtained from a human donor with chronic lymphocytic leukemia.

In its sample, this clone was seen once. The CDR3 nucleotides read TGTGCCAGCAGTCCACCGGGACCCACTTCCAATGAGCAGTTCTTC. This translates into CASSPPGPTSNEQFF. The rearrangement joins TRBV6-6 to TRBJ2-1, with D possibly being TRBD1 or TRBD2 (5 bases each). The CDR3 has 15 residues. V dropped 5 bases and J dropped 6 bases, with 17 bases sitting between them. Germline V gene sequence: CDR1 MNHNY, CDR2 SVGAGI (reference sequence).

V usage is TRBV5-1 and J usage is TRBJ2-5; 7 bases are shared with TRBD2. V lost 9 bases to trimming and J lost 7 bases; unmatched junction nucleotides: 9. The germline V gene encodes CDR1 SGHRS and CDR2 YFSETQ. CDR3 length: 12 residues. The CDR3 coding sequence is TGCGCCACAGGACTAGACCTTTCGACCCAGTACTTC. It translates to CATGLDLSTQYF.

The rearrangement uses TRBV5-1 and TRBJ2-7; D remains unclear. The CDR3 totals 14 residues. CDR1 and CDR2 from the germline V gene are SGHRS and YFSETQ. Trimming took off 1 base at V and 2 bases at J, with 10 bases between the two ends. The CDR3 region has the DNA TGCGCCAGCAGCTTGTCTCACGGTGCCTACGAGCAGTACTTC. Protein product: CASSLSHGAYEQYF.

The chain carries TRBV6-1 and TRBJ1-1; 7 positions agree with TRBD1. From germline, CDR1 is MNHNS and CDR2 SASEGT. The CDR3 has 15 residues. Unmatched junction bases numbered 8, after V lost 5 bases and J lost 2 bases. CDR3: CASSTGTEINTEAFF. The CDR3 nucleotides are TGTGCCAGCAGTACCGGGACAGAGATTAACACTGAAGCTTTCTTT.

The rearrangement uses TRBV29-1 and TRBJ2-1; 8 bases fit TRBD2. This CDR3 has 13 amino acids. V gave up 7 bases and J gave up 7 bases; unmatched junction bases: 9. Germline V gene data show CDR1 as SQVTM and CDR2 as ANQGSEA. CDR3 in amino acids: CSAASQRENEQFF. The DNA for the CDR3 is TGCAGCGCCGCCAGTCAGCGGGAGAATGAGCAGTTCTTC.

This clone is a singleton in its sample. The rearrangement joins TRBV6-1 to TRBJ2-3, with 7 bases fitting TRBD1. Losses at the gene ends were 4 bases for V and 3 bases for J; bases not matched to a gene: 13. This CDR3 is 17 amino acids long. CDR1 is MNHNS, CDR2 SASEGT, per germline. The CDR3 loop is CASSADYRQGETDTQYF. The CDR3 DNA is TGTGCCAGCAGTGCTGACTATAGACAGGGAGAAACAGATACGCAGTATTTT.

V is TRBV7-2 and J is TRBJ1-5, with TRBD1 as a possible D gene (6 bases). Germline V CDR1 and CDR2: SGHTA, FQGNSA. V dropped 1 base and J dropped 7 bases, with 20 bases sitting between them. The CDR3 spans 17 residues. CDR3 sequence: CASSLGSRTGLGQPQHF. The CDR3, as DNA: TGTGCCAGCAGCTTAGGGTCTAGAACAGGGCTAGGGCAGCCCCAGCATTTT. Variable domain in full (rest from reference TRBV7-2 and TRBJ1-5): GAGVSQSPSNKVTEKGKDVELRCDPISGHTALYWYRQSLGQGLEFLIYFQGNSAPDKSGLPSDRFSAERTGGSVSTLTIQRTQQEDSAVYLCASSLGSRTGLGQPQHFGDGTRLSIL.

The chain uses TRBV19 and TRBJ2-7, with 7 positions matching TRBD1. Germline V gene sequence: CDR1 LNHDA, CDR2 SQIVND (reference sequence). V shed 11 bases, J shed 2 bases, and the junction held 9 bases outside the gene matches. This CDR3 contains 13 residues. The CDR3 nucleotides are TGTGCCTCCGGGACAGACGTCACCTACGAGCAGTACTTC. Residues: CASGTDVTYEQYF.

The chain is built from TRBV4-2 and TRBJ1-4; TRBD1 agrees at 10 bases. Germline lookup yields CDR1 LGHNA and CDR2 YNFKEQ. This CDR3 is 16 amino acids long. V lost 1 base and J lost 8; bases outside the gene matches: 7. CDR3 residues: CASSQVTGGLGEKLFF. The CDR3 bases are TGTGCCAGCAGCCAAGTGACAGGGGGCTTAGGCGAAAAACTGTTTTTT.

The V and J genes are TRBV11-2 and TRBJ2-1; D unresolved. With 5 bases removed from V and 10 bases from J, the gap between germline ends came to 9 bases. Per the germline V gene, CDR1 is SGHAT and CDR2 is FQNNGV. CDR3 length equals 11 residues. The CDR3 DNA is TGTGCCAGCAGCCCCTCGTGGGAGCAGTTCTTC. Its protein is CASSPSWEQFF. The whole variable domain, filled in from reference TRBV11-2 and TRBJ2-1, reads EAGVAQSPRYKIIEKRQSVAFWCNPISGHATLYWYQQILGQGPKLLIQFQNNGVVDDSQLPKDRFSAERLKGVDSTLKIQPAKLEDSAVYLCASSPSWEQFFGPGTRLTVL.

CDR3 in amino acids: CASSSVRSYEQYF. The CDR3 region has the DNA TGTGCCAGCAGCTCGGTCCGCTCCTACGAGCAGTACTTC. The chain links TRBV2 to TRBJ2-7; D is uncertain. Germline loops: CDR1 SNHLY, CDR2 FYNNEI. The CDR3 is 13 residues long. V lost 6 bases to trimming and J lost 0 bases, with 9 bases between them.

The genes are TRBV18 and TRBJ1-4, with TRBD1 matching 8 bases. The length of the CDR3 is 16 residues. J gave up 1 base and V 3 bases, and 4 bases lay outside the gene matches. CDR1 KGHSH and CDR2 LQKENI come from the germline V gene. The CDR3: CASSPTGVLTNEKLFF. The CDR3 DNA reads TGTGCCAGCTCACCGACAGGGGTCTTAACTAATGAAAAACTGTTTTTT.

V and J are TRBV19 and TRBJ2-7; D gene uncertain. Germline CDR1 LNHDA, CDR2 SQIVND (reference sequence). CDR3 length: 12 residues. Deletions cut 0 bases from V and 7 bases from J, with 7 bases between. The CDR3 sequence is CASSIDEGEQYF. In DNA form, the CDR3 reads TGTGCCAGTAGTATAGATGAAGGAGAGCAGTACTTC.

V usage is TRBV5-1 and J usage is TRBJ2-1, with 11 bases matching TRBD2. Germline assignment: CDR1 SGHRS and CDR2 YFSETQ. With V trimmed by 4 bases and J by 9 bases, 9 bases remained unmatched. The CDR3 is made up of 15 amino acids. The CDR3 protein is CASSLRLAGIGEQFF. The CDR3 DNA sequence: TGCGCCAGCAGCCTGAGACTAGCGGGAATCGGTGAGCAGTTCTTC.

The rearrangement uses TRBV29-1 and TRBJ2-7, with 12 bases fitting TRBD1. Trimming cost V 0 bases and J 4 bases; bases outside gene matches: 7. Germline values: CDR1 SQVTM, CDR2 ANQGSEA. The CDR3 contains 16 residues. The CDR3 DNA reads as TGCAGCGTTGAAGACGGTGGGACAGGGGGCGTTTACGAGCAGTACTTC. Its translation: CSVEDGGTGGVYEQYF.

The chain employs TRBV7-2 and TRBJ1-3; D gene unclear. With 2 bases removed from V and 0 bases from J, the gap between germline ends came to 11 bases. The CDR3 is 16 residues long. The germline CDR1 and CDR2 sequences are SGHTA and FQGNSA. The CDR3 sequence: CASSLQVLASGNTIYF. The CDR3 DNA follows: TGTGCCAGCAGCTTACAGGTCCTGGCCTCTGGAAACACCATATATTTT. The complete variable domain, with remaining parts taken from reference TRBV7-2 and TRBJ1-3, reads GAGVSQSPSNKVTEKGKDVELRCDPISGHTALYWYRQSLGQGLEFLIYFQGNSAPDKSGLPSDRFSAERTGGSVSTLTIQRTQQEDSAVYLCASSLQVLASGNTIYFGEGSWLTVV.

This clone was observed a single time. The chain links TRBV6-5 to TRBJ1-1; D remains unclear. V shed 6 bases and J shed 5 bases, with 16 bases lying between them. This CDR3 is 14 amino acids long. Germline values: CDR1 MNHEY, CDR2 SVGAGI. The CDR3, as DNA: TGTGCCAGCAGGGACGGACCATCGAGAACTGAAGCTTTCTTT. This sequence encodes CASRDGPSRTEAFF.

This rearrangement joins TRBV30 to TRBJ2-2; maybe TRBD1 (7 bases). V was trimmed by 3 bases and J by 4 bases, leaving 18 bases between them. The germline CDR1 and CDR2 sequences are GTSNPN and SVGIG (reference sequence). The CDR3 spans 16 residues. This chain's CDR3 is CAWRKVGQGGTGELFF. The CDR3 bases are TGTGCCTGGAGAAAAGTAGGGCAGGGGGGCACCGGGGAGCTGTTTTTT.

This clone appeared a single time. The chain uses TRBV19 and TRBJ1-4, with 9 bases lining up with TRBD1. This CDR3 spans 13 amino acids. After removal of 8 bases from V and 8 bases from J, the junction contained 6 bases not matched to a gene. Germline lookup yields CDR1 LNHDA and CDR2 SQIVND (reference sequence). In nucleotides, the CDR3 is TGTGCCAGTGGCCGGGACAGGGAAGAAAAACTGTTTTTT. Its protein is CASGRDREEKLFF.

The chain joins TRBV2 to TRBJ1-3, with a weak D call TRBD1 (5 bases). CDR1 SNHLY and CDR2 FYNNEI come from the germline V gene. Trimming stripped 10 bases from V and 0 bases from J, with 28 bases between. The CDR3 contains 19 residues. The CDR3 DNA follows: TGTGCCACCATCCCAAAAACTCCCCCAAACAGGAGCTCTGGAAACACCATATATTTT. This encodes CATIPKTPPNRSSGNTIYF.

The chain combines TRBV6-1 with TRBJ2-5, with 8 bases aligning to TRBD2. This CDR3 comprises 19 residues. V shed 2 bases and J 5 bases; nucleotides not matched to a gene: 19. CDR1 and CDR2 (germline): MNHNS, SASEGT. CDR3 sequence: CASSERIGAGALRRETQYF. CDR3 in DNA: TGTGCCAGCAGTGAACGGATCGGAGCGGGAGCTCTTAGAAGGGAGACCCAGTACTTC.

The gene calls are TRBV2 and TRBJ2-3; D possibly corresponds to TRBD2 (5 bases). V was trimmed by 4 bases and J by 0 bases, leaving 8 bases between them. Germline loops: CDR1 SNHLY, CDR2 FYNNEI. The CDR3 covers 14 residues. Here the CDR3 reads CASSASGSTDTQYF. Here the CDR3 DNA reads TGTGCCAGCAGTGCGAGCGGTAGCACAGATACGCAGTATTTT.

This chain connects TRBV9 to TRBJ2-1; 10 positions agree with TRBD2. V lost 4 bases, J lost 5 bases, and 18 bases stayed unmatched. Per the germline V gene, CDR1 is SGDLS and CDR2 is YYNGEE. CDR3 size: 19 residues. CDR3 loop: CASSNKISGRLHRDNEQFF. In DNA, the CDR3 is TGTGCCAGCAGCAACAAAATTAGCGGGAGGCTCCACAGGGACAATGAGCAGTTCTTC.

This chain connects TRBV5-1 to TRBJ2-3, with 9 bases fitting TRBD1. Unmatched junction bases numbered 5, after V lost 5 bases and J lost 1 base. Looked up from germline, CDR1 is SGHRS and CDR2 is YFSETQ. The CDR3 extends over 15 amino acids. CDR3 sequence (DNA): TGCGCCAGCAGATGGGACAGGGCTGGCACAGATACGCAGTATTTT. Its protein product is CASRWDRAGTDTQYF.

The chain uses TRBV4-1 and TRBJ2-2, with TRBD2 matching over 9 bases. Germline V gives CDR1 MGHRA, CDR2 YSYEKL. The CDR3 length is 17 residues. The V gene end was trimmed by 4 bases and the J gene end by 7 bases; junction bases not matched to a gene: 13. In nucleotides, the CDR3 is TGCGCCAGCAGCCGATCCGGGACTAGCACATTGGGCGGGGAGCTGTTTTTT. It yields the protein CASSRSGTSTLGGELFF.

The chain uses TRBV7-8 and TRBJ1-1, with a tentative D call TRBD1 (5 bases). The CDR3 has 14 residues. Per germline, CDR1 SGHVS and CDR2 FQNEAQ. Trimming shortened V by 1 base and J by 3 bases, and 9 bases separated the two germline ends. The CDR3: CASSLGGVYTEAFF. The CDR3 DNA sequence: TGTGCCAGCAGCTTAGGGGGGGTGTACACTGAAGCTTTCTTT.

The gene calls are TRBV6-6 and TRBJ1-4, with a tentative D call TRBD1 (6 bases). This CDR3 is built from 14 residues. Trimming removed 2 bases at V and 5 bases at J, with 9 bases between. The germline gives CDR1 MNHNY, CDR2 SVGAGI (reference sequence). The CDR3 coding sequence is TGTGCCAGCAGTTACGCAGGGGCAAATGAAAAACTGTTTTTT. The encoded protein is CASSYAGANEKLFF.

The chain employs TRBV11-1 and TRBJ2-5, with 7 bases identical to TRBD1. This CDR3 has 16 residues. The germline CDR1 and CDR2 sequences are SGHAT and FQDESV (reference sequence). V dropped 6 bases and J dropped 1; count of bases not matched to a gene: 11. The CDR3 bases are TGTGCCAGCAGACCTCGGACAGGAAGCATCCAAGAGACCCAGTACTTC. Translated: CASRPRTGSIQETQYF.

The chain is built from TRBV4-1 and TRBJ2-7; perhaps TRBD2 as D (5 bases). Deletions cut 0 bases from V and 0 bases from J, with 15 bases between. The V gene's germline CDR1 is MGHRA and CDR2 YSYEKL. The CDR3 runs 17 residues. CDR3 DNA sequence: TGCGCCAGCAGCCAAGAAATTTTTCGGGAAAGCTCCTACGAGCAGTACTTC. It is translated as CASSQEIFRESSYEQYF.